What follows are 8 T cell receptor beta chains derived from one specimen sequenced in a study of T cells in tumors after PD-1 blockade. Only in-frame clones appear in the TCRdb table, and some are missing; sequencing was by immunoSEQ multiplex PCR. The top ten hold more than 20% of the sample, which has roughly 20,000 clones, over 70% seen once. The specimen comprised PBMCs, sampled after anti-PD-1 therapy. These receptor sequences come from a human donor with advanced basal cell or squamous cell carcinoma (not recorded which).

This rearrangement joins TRBV12-5 to TRBJ2-7, with 7 bases identical to TRBD2. The V segment lost 5 bases and the J segment 3 bases; nucleotides outside the gene matches: 10. The CDR3 has 15 amino acids. Per germline, CDR1 LGHNT and CDR2 FRNRAP. The DNA for the CDR3 is TGTGCTAGTGGTCCAAGCGGGGCGACTAACTACGAGCAGTACTTC. This encodes CASGPSGATNYEQYF.

V and J are TRBV7-8 and TRBJ2-3; D possibly corresponds to TRBD2 (7 bases). This CDR3 contains 16 residues. Trimming cost V 0 bases and J 4 bases, with 14 bases left between them. CDR1 SGHVS and CDR2 FQNEAQ come from the germline V gene. CDR3 nucleotide sequence: TGTGCCAGCAGCTTAGCGCGGGGGCGGGGGTCAGATACGCAGTATTTT. Translating gives CASSLARGRGSDTQYF. Combining the CDR3 with reference TRBV7-8 and TRBJ2-3 gives the whole variable domain GAGVSQSPRYKVAKRGQDVALRCDPISGHVSLFWYQQALGQGPEFLTYFQNEAQLDKSGLPSDRFFAERPEGSVSTLKIQRTQQEDSAVYLCASSLARGRGSDTQYFGPGTRLTVL.

This sequence joins TRBV9 and TRBJ2-2, with unresolved D. Trimming took 0 bases from V and 6 from J, leaving 12 bases between them. CDR1 and CDR2 from the germline V gene are SGDLS and YYNGEE. CDR3 size: 15 residues. The chain's CDR3 is CASSVGGGTPGELFF. In DNA, the CDR3 is TGTGCCAGCAGCGTAGGGGGTGGTACCCCCGGGGAGCTGTTTTTT.

The V and J genes are TRBV24-1 and TRBJ2-7; TRBD1 agrees at 7 bases. Germline CDR1 is KGHDR and CDR2 is SFDVKD. After removal of 8 bases from V and 3 bases from J, the junction contained 6 bases not matched to a gene. The CDR3 has 13 residues. CDR3 in DNA: TGTGCCACCATAGGACAGGCTCGCTACGAGCAGTACTTC. Protein: CATIGQARYEQYF.

The gene calls are TRBV11-3 and TRBJ1-4; D not resolved. The CDR3 is made up of 12 amino acids. CDR1 SGHNT and CDR2 YENEEA come from the germline V gene. With 2 bases removed from V and 4 bases from J, the gap between germline ends came to 2 bases. CDR3 bases: TGTGCCAGCAGCTTAAATAATGAAAAACTGTTTTTT. Protein sequence: CASSLNNEKLFF. The whole variable domain, remainder taken from reference TRBV11-3 and TRBJ1-4, is EAGVVQSPRYKIIEKKQPVAFWCNPISGHNTLYWYLQNLGQGPELLIRYENEEAVDDSQLPKDRFSAERLKGVDSTLKIQPAELGDSAVYLCASSLNNEKLFFGSGTQLSVL.

This chain connects TRBV7-9 to TRBJ2-6; D is possibly TRBD1 (6 bases). The germline V gene encodes CDR1 SEHNR and CDR2 FQNEAQ (reference sequence). With 8 bases removed from V and 0 bases from J, the gap between germline ends came to 20 bases. This CDR3 contains 18 residues. DNA for the CDR3: TGTGCCAGCGGTTCTCTTTTGAGGGGGAGCTCTGGGGCCAACGTCCTGACTTTC. Its protein product is CASGSLLRGSSGANVLTF. Full variable domain (outside the CDR3, taken from reference TRBV7-9 and TRBJ2-6): DTGVSQNPRHKITKRGQNVTFRCDPISEHNRLYWYRQTLGQGPEFLTYFQNEAQLEKSRLLSDRFSAERPKGSFSTLEIQRTEQGDSAMYLCASGSLLRGSSGANVLTFGAGSRLTVL.

The V and J genes are TRBV28 and TRBJ2-7, with TRBD2 identical over 8 bases. Germline CDR1 is MDHEN and CDR2 is SYDVKM. The V gene end was trimmed by 6 bases and the J gene end by 2 bases; junction bases not matched to a gene: 6. The CDR3 covers 14 residues. The CDR3 reads CASRTGGGTYEQYF. As DNA, the CDR3 is TGTGCCAGCAGAACGGGCGGGGGGACCTACGAGCAGTACTTC. Complete variable domain (other parts from reference TRBV28 and TRBJ2-7): DVKVTQSSRYLVKRTGEKVFLECVQDMDHENMFWYRQDPGLGLRLIYFSYDVKMKEKGDIPEGYSVSREKKERFSLILESASTNQTSMYLCASRTGGGTYEQYFGPGTRLTVT.

The rearrangement uses TRBV4-2 and TRBJ2-2; a weak D match, TRBD2 (5 bases). The germline V gene encodes CDR1 LGHNA and CDR2 YNFKEQ. V was trimmed by 0 bases and J by 0 bases, leaving 8 bases between them. The length of the CDR3 is 16 residues. CDR3 sequence: CASSQDVLANTGELFF. In nucleotides, the CDR3 is TGTGCCAGCAGCCAAGATGTACTAGCGAACACCGGGGAGCTGTTTTTT.